This T cell receptor beta chain was captured in a study of vaccination and CD4 T cells after COVID-19. Study summary: As control conditions, cultures were given either a CEFX pool serving as positive control, an HIV-1 Nef pool, or no peptide at all.

The treatment here: roughly nine-day PBMC culture with coronavirus spike peptide pools or control peptides (ViraFEST assay). One should note that the unexposed donor's CD4+ T cells were collected before the COVID-19 pandemic (2011-2018). Antigen-specific T cells were expanded with peptide pools by ViraFEST, and TCRs were then sequenced. Once obtained from cultured CD4+ T cells, the DNA was sequenced using the Oncomine TCR Beta short-read assay. Scientists extracted genomic DNA from CD4+ T cells grown in culture. TCRdb re-derived calls from the PCR reads in MiXCR, one entry per CDR3 protein. The sample lists roughly 7,200 distinct CDR3 sequences, about 41% seen once, with about 36% in the top ten. V was cut by 6 bases and J by 4 bases, with 18 bases left in between. The CDR3 runs 14 residues. CDR1 is DFQATT and CDR2 is SNEGSKA in the germline V gene (reference sequence). Points on this clonotype: Its antigen remains unknown.

The sequenced sample was CD4+ T cells from blood, cultured in vitro. The source of this sequence is a human donor in good health. This chain links TRBV20-1 with TRBJ1-2; TRBD1 might be the D (5 bases). CDR3 bases: TGCAGTGCCGTGCCCCGGGACGCCGGCTATGGCTACACCTTC. It encodes CSAVPRDAGYGYTF.